The entry that follows covers one T cell receptor beta chain sequence. The data were obtained in a study of blood T cell repertoires in COVID-19. Study-level information: Acute and convalescent COVID-19 samples came from the United States, Italy and Spain.

Across about two dozen US areas, participants ranged in age from about 18 to 100 years. Donors were grouped by their self-reported clinical history. Original handling: The authors estimated nucleated cell counts from reference gene primer amplification. TCRdb keeps only in-frame clones here, not all; method: immunoSEQ multiplex PCR. V, J and clone size were drawn from that table, and D and trimming were deduced from the DNA. The sample contains hundreds of thousands of clones, about 90% of which appear only once. Sequencing used PBMCs or T cells enriched from blood (not recorded which). This clonotype was obtained from a woman in her forties or fifties in a cohort exposed to, infected with or recovered from COVID-19 (not recorded which).

The CDR3 sequence: CASSQFRGANYGYTF. CDR3 nucleotide sequence: TGCGCCAGCAGCCAATTTCGAGGAGCTAACTATGGCTACACCTTC. The rearrangement uses TRBV4-1 and TRBJ1-2; no reliable D call. The ends were cut back, 2 bases at V and 0 bases at J, with 10 bases in the middle. The length of the CDR3 is 15 residues. Germline V CDR1 and CDR2: MGHRA, YSYEKL.